This TCR beta chain originates from a study of shared clonotypes between healthy human individuals. Study-wide background: Two female and a few male donors aged 18 to 49 were enrolled.

All of the donors resided in Nashville, Tennessee, and each was a Caucasian adult. Germline V gene lookup returns CDR1 SGHKS and CDR2 YYEKEE (reference sequence). After removal of 5 bases from V and 0 bases from J, the junction contained 5 bases not matched to a gene. This CDR3 contains 15 residues. This clone was observed a handful of times. For unsorted PBMC, 250 to 350 ng DNA per replicate equaled some 32,000 T cell genomes. This table comes from immunoSEQ multiplex PCR, and its TCRdb copy is limited to in-frame clones, with some not included. The sample holds around 450,000 clones, roughly 83% seen once.

The sequence came from a middle-aged woman in good health. Some clones in this sample may be carry-over from other donors' samples. The V and J genes are TRBV5-5 and TRBJ1-5; 7 positions agree with TRBD1. The material sequenced was PBMCs. The CDR3 loop is CASRRTGDSNQPQHF. For the CDR3, the DNA is TGTGCCAGCAGACGGACAGGCGATAGCAATCAGCCCCAGCATTTT. Full variable domain (rest looked up from reference TRBV5-5 and TRBJ1-5): DAGVTQSPTHLIKTRGQQVTLRCSPISGHKSVSWYQQVLGQGPQFIFQYYEKEERGRGNFPDRFSARQFPNYSSELNVNALLLGDSALYLCASRRTGDSNQPQHFGDGTRLSIL.